The 19 T cell receptor beta chains listed next were all sequenced from one sample in a study of blood T cell repertoires in COVID-19. Assay used: immunoSEQ multiplex PCR; TCRdb lists only in-frame clones, some missing. The sample has a few hundred thousand clones, roughly 85% seen once. What was sequenced was peripheral blood. These receptors all come from a man aged 55 to 69 who had recovered from COVID-19.

The chain uses TRBV4-1 and TRBJ2-4; perhaps TRBD1 as D (5 bases). This CDR3 is 15 amino acids long. The V end was cut by 4 bases, the J end by 2 bases, with 12 bases between. The germline V gene has CDR1 MGHRA and CDR2 YSYEKL. The CDR3 here is CASSRLTESKNIQYF. The CDR3 nucleotides read TGCGCCAGCAGCCGATTGACAGAATCCAAAAACATTCAGTACTTC.

This chain uses TRBV12-3 or TRBV12-4 with TRBJ1-1; 7 nucleotides match TRBD1. V shed 2 bases and J 4 bases; nucleotides not matched to a gene: 1. The CDR3 is 13 residues long. CDR3 sequence (DNA): TGTGCCAGCAGTTTACAGGGGGGCACTGAAGCTTTCTTT. Translating gives CASSLQGGTEAFF.

The CDR3 nucleotides read TGTGCCAGCAGTGAGTTTGGGACATCTAGCACAGATACGCAGTATTTT. Translating gives CASSEFGTSSTDTQYF. The J gene is TRBJ2-3, the V gene TRBV2, with D possibly matching TRBD1 (6 bases). Germline CDR1 is SNHLY and CDR2 is FYNNEI. V was clipped by 3 bases and J by 0 bases, with 13 bases between them. The CDR3 extends over 16 amino acids.

The rearrangement links TRBV7-9 to TRBJ1-1; 7 nucleotides agree with TRBD1. V gave up 5 bases and J gave up 5 bases; unmatched junction bases: 17. Germline CDR1 reads SEHNR; CDR2 reads FQNEAQ (reference sequence). This CDR3 is 17 amino acids long. The CDR3: CASSPQDRATWRTEAFF. The CDR3 DNA is TGTGCCAGCAGCCCGCAAGACAGGGCCACCTGGAGGACTGAAGCTTTCTTT.

The chain employs TRBV9 and TRBJ1-3; tentatively, D is TRBD1 (6 bases). Germline V gene sequence: CDR1 SGDLS, CDR2 YYNGEE. Trimming cost V 0 bases and J 4 bases, with 14 bases left between them. The CDR3 loop spans 16 amino acids. CDR3 nucleotides: TGTGCCAGCAGCGTAGTCGAAGCAGGGGAAGGAAACACCATATATTTT. Encoded protein: CASSVVEAGEGNTIYF.

The rearrangement links TRBV28 to TRBJ2-1, with D tentatively TRBD2 (5 bases). CDR3 length: 11 amino acids. The V and J ends lost 6 bases and 7 bases respectively, with 7 bases between them. Germline CDR1 MDHEN, CDR2 SYDVKM. Here the CDR3 DNA reads TGTGCCAGCAGGCGGGTTAATGAGCAGTTCTTC. Protein product: CASRRVNEQFF.

This clone was counted a single time. The V call is TRBV5-8, the J call TRBJ2-3; maybe TRBD2 (5 bases). The CDR3 covers 13 residues. Per germline, CDR1 SGHTS and CDR2 YDEGEE. The ends were cut back, 4 bases at V and 5 bases at J, with 11 bases in the middle. This CDR3 is CASSARGRDTQYF. In DNA form, the CDR3 reads TGTGCCAGCAGCGCTCGCGGGCGAGATACGCAGTATTTT.

The chain links TRBV7-9 to TRBJ2-2, with TRBD1 matching over 8 bases. Germline V gives CDR1 SEHNR, CDR2 FQNEAQ (reference sequence). This CDR3 comprises 14 residues. V trimming: 5 bases; J trimming: 4 bases; junction bases outside the gene matches: 3. CDR3 region: CASSPDRVTGELFF. The CDR3 nucleotides read TGTGCCAGCAGCCCGGACAGGGTCACCGGGGAGCTGTTTTTT.

V is TRBV5-1 and J is TRBJ2-3; 9 bases fit TRBD2. There are 17 residues in the CDR3. Germline V gene lookup returns CDR1 SGHRS and CDR2 YFSETQ. The junction had 7 bases not matched to a gene; V was cut back by 0 bases and J by 2 bases. In nucleotides, the CDR3 is TGCGCCAGCAGCTTGGATCCAGCGGGAGGAGCCACAGATACGCAGTATTTT. Translation: CASSLDPAGGATDTQYF.

The rearrangement uses TRBV7-3 and TRBJ1-6, with TRBD1 matching 7 bases. This CDR3 is 15 amino acids long. Germline loops: CDR1 SGHTA, CDR2 FQGTGA. With 1 base clipped from V and 10 bases from J, the junction kept 7 bases outside the gene matches. CDR3 coding DNA: TGTGCCAGCAGCTTAAACACAGGGGTTCGCTCACCCCTCCACTTT. Translated, it gives CASSLNTGVRSPLHF.

This chain connects TRBV6-1 to TRBJ1-2, with D perhaps TRBD1 (6 bases). CDR3 length: 14 amino acids. V lost 3 bases and J lost 8, with 16 bases in between. Germline V gene sequence: CDR1 MNHNS, CDR2 SASEGT. As DNA, the CDR3 is TGTGCCAGCAGTGAGGTTGGACAGTATGGAGGCTACACCTTC. Translated: CASSEVGQYGGYTF.

J is TRBJ1-3 and V is TRBV6-5; 10 bases are shared with TRBD1. The CDR3 has 14 residues. The trim removed 6 bases at V and 4 bases at J, leaving 3 bases unmatched. Germline CDR1 reads MNHEY; CDR2 reads SVGAGI. The DNA for the CDR3 is TGTGCCAGCAGCCGGGACAGGGGAGGAAACACCATATATTTT. It codes for CASSRDRGGNTIYF.

CDR3 nucleotide sequence: TGTGCCAGCAGCCCCGGGACACGAGCAACTAATGAAAAACTGTTTTTT. Encoded protein: CASSPGTRATNEKLFF. The rearrangement links TRBV7-2 to TRBJ1-4; perhaps TRBD1 as D (6 bases). Trimming shortened V by 5 bases and J by 0 bases, and 13 bases separated the two germline ends. This CDR3 is built from 16 residues. Germline CDR1 and CDR2: SGHTA and FQGNSA.

This clone was picked up many times. The chain is built from TRBV10-1 and TRBJ1-5; D is uncertain. Trimming pared 9 bases from V and 0 bases from J, leaving 6 bases between. The germline V gene encodes CDR1 WNHNN and CDR2 SYGVQD (reference sequence). The CDR3 is 12 residues long. CDR3 amino acids: CARTVSNQPQHF. In DNA form, the CDR3 reads TGCGCCAGAACAGTTAGCAATCAGCCCCAGCATTTT.

The V and J genes are TRBV19 and TRBJ1-1; 8 nucleotides match TRBD1. From germline, CDR1 is LNHDA and CDR2 SQIVND (reference sequence). J lost 5 bases, V lost 6 bases, and 8 bases had no gene match. CDR3 size: 14 residues. CDR3: CASRLRGQGTEAFF. The CDR3 bases are TGTGCCAGTAGACTCAGGGGGCAGGGGACTGAAGCTTTCTTT.

CDR3 amino acids: CASSHSGGTGIQYF. In DNA, the CDR3 is TGTGCCAGCAGCCATTCGGGGGGAACTGGCATTCAGTACTTC. V is TRBV14 and J is TRBJ2-4; 7 bases fit TRBD2. V was pared by 3 bases and J by 9 bases, with 8 bases of the junction left unmatched. The length of the CDR3 is 14 residues. Germline loops: CDR1 SGHDN, CDR2 FVKESK.

This clone turned up a few times. A much larger clone sits a single nucleotide away, making a read error possible. The chain joins TRBV15 to TRBJ2-1, with 10 bases aligning to TRBD2. Trimming removed 6 bases from V and 5 bases from J; junction bases left unmatched: 4. The CDR3 runs 14 residues. CDR1 and CDR2 (germline): LNHNV, YYDKDF (reference sequence). The CDR3 region is CATRRTSGNNEQFF. The CDR3 DNA reads as TGTGCCACCAGAAGGACTAGCGGAAACAATGAGCAGTTCTTC. Supplemented by reference TRBV15 and TRBJ2-1, the full variable domain reads DAMVIQNPRYQVTQFGKPVTLSCSQTLNHNVMYWYQQKSSQAPKLLFHYYDKDFNNEADTPDNFQSRRPNTSFCFLDIRSPGLGDTAMYLCATRRTSGNNEQFFGPGTRLTVL.

The gene calls are TRBV6-5 and TRBJ1-3; D might be TRBD1 (5 bases). The V and J ends lost 7 bases and 0 bases respectively, with 10 bases between them. The CDR3 length is 14 residues. Germline-derived CDR1 and CDR2 are MNHEY and SVGAGI. For the CDR3, the DNA is TGTGCCAGCAACAGGATGCACTCTGGAAACACCATATATTTT. Translating gives CASNRMHSGNTIYF.

In this sample, this clone turned up once. The rearrangement joins TRBV29-1 to TRBJ2-6; 8 bases agree with TRBD1. The length of the CDR3 is 15 residues. Germline V gene sequence: CDR1 SQVTM, CDR2 ANQGSEA. The junction had 5 bases not matched to a gene; V was cut back by 5 bases and J by 2 bases. In DNA, the CDR3 is TGCAGCGTTTGGGACAGGACAACTGGGGCCAACGTCCTGACTTTC. As protein: CSVWDRTTGANVLTF.